This is a list of T cell receptor beta chains from one sample in a study of identifying expanded T cells in peripheral blood. Profiling relied on immunoSEQ multiplex PCR, and the TCRdb table lists in-frame clones only, not all of them. The sample has 95,000 or so clones, 75% to 90% seen once. Sample: blood. The receptor set was obtained from a person aged 18 to 70 in good health. CDR3s include the opening cysteine and the closing phenylalanine or tryptophan. A D gene is named only where the DNA matches it firmly. Rows may omit the clone size; those that give it use once, few, many or a size class.

>TRBV18|TRBJ1-1|.|.
TGTGCCAGCTCGTCCTCGACAGCCCTTATGAACACTGAAGCTTTCTTT
CASSSSTALMNTEAFF
>TRBV29-1|TRBJ1-2|few|.
TGCAGCGTAGCGACGAGGAACTATGGCTACACCTTC
CSVATRNYGYTF
>TRBV10-3|TRBJ1-5|.|.
TGTGCCATCAGTGACAAGGGTGACGAGATTCAGCCCCAGCATTTT
CAISDKGDEIQPQHF
>TRBV18|TRBJ1-1|.|.
TGTGCCAGCTCACGGGGAGGAACTAACACTGAAGCTTTCTTT
CASSRGGTNTEAFF
>TRBV7-9|TRBJ2-7|.|.
TGTGCCAGCGCTACTATAAATACCCCCCTTGAGCAGTACTTC
CASATINTPLEQYF
>TRBV5-1|TRBJ2-7|.|TRBD1
TGCGCCAGCAGCCTTCCGGGACAGGGAGTGGGTAACGCAGCCTACGAGCAGTACTTC
CASSLPGQGVGNAAYEQYF
>TRBV28|TRBJ1-2|few|.
TGTGCCAGCAGTCCGCGGGACACCCCCGGGGGCTACACCTTC
CASSPRDTPGGYTF
>TRBV11-2|TRBJ2-7|.|.
TGTGCCAGCAGCCTACGCTCCTACGAGCAGTACTTC
CASSLRSYEQYF
>TRBV9|TRBJ2-1|.|TRBD1
TGTGCCAGCAGCGGAGGGCAGGGGGCTTACAATGAGCAGTTCTTC
CASSGGQGAYNEQFF
>TRBV19|TRBJ1-5|once|TRBD1
TGTGCCAGTAGTCTACCAGGGACAGGGGATCAGCCCCAGCATTTT
CASSLPGTGDQPQHF
>TRBV6-5|TRBJ2-4|.|.
TGTGCCAGCAGTTACTCACAAACCAGGGATGGCATTCAGTACTTC
CASSYSQTRDGIQYF
>TRBV14|TRBJ1-2|few|.
TGTGCCAGCAGCCACACGCGGTCCTATGGCTACACCTTC
CASSHTRSYGYTF
>TRBV7-2|TRBJ2-7|.|.
TGTGCCAGCAGCTACTTACCTCAGGCAGTTCCCTCCTACGAGCAGTACTTC
CASSYLPQAVPSYEQYF
>TRBV5-6|TRBJ2-7|.|TRBD1
TGTGCCAGCAGCTTCCAGGGGGTCCACGAGCAGTACTTC
CASSFQGVHEQYF
>TRBV5-4|TRBJ1-2|once|TRBD1
TGTGCCAGCAGGTATAGCCGGGACAGGGGGCGCTATGGCTACACCTTC
CASRYSRDRGRYGYTF
>TRBV7-9|TRBJ1-1|.|.
TGTGCCAGCCCCCTTGACAGACTAAACACTGAAGCTTTCTTT
CASPLDRLNTEAFF
>TRBV6-5|TRBJ2-7|.|.
TGTGCCAGCAGTTTTCTGGGAGGCTACGAGCAGTACTTC
CASSFLGGYEQYF
>TRBV9|TRBJ1-6|once|.
TGTGCCAGCAGCAAGGCAGGCTATAATTCACCCCTCCACTTT
CASSKAGYNSPLHF
>TRBV6-5|TRBJ2-7|.|TRBD1
TGTGCCAGCAGTCCCGGACAGGGACGGCAGTACTTC
CASSPGQGRQYF
>TRBV6-1|TRBJ2-5|.|.
TGTGCCAGCAGTGAATTCCCAGGGAGGCAAGAGACCCAGTACTTC
CASSEFPGRQETQYF
>TRBV5-4|TRBJ1-4|.|.
TGTGCCAGCAGCTTGGGTAACAGCAATGAAAAACTGTTTTTT
CASSLGNSNEKLFF
>TRBV18|TRBJ1-4|.|.
TGTGCCAGCTCACCAGGTCACCAAGGAGAAAAACTGTTTTTT
CASSPGHQGEKLFF
>TRBV2|TRBJ1-4|.|.
TGTGCCAGCAGTGAATTTTCGCCTTTGGGGGCAACTAATGAAAAACTGTTTTTT
CASSEFSPLGATNEKLFF
>TRBV6-1|TRBJ2-7|.|TRBD1
TGTGCCAGCAGTGATGAAGCCAGACTCCGGGACAGACGCTACGAGCAGTACTTC
CASSDEARLRDRRYEQYF
>TRBV6-5|TRBJ2-3|.|.
TGTGCCAGCAGTTACTTCAGGGACTTCACAGATACGCAGTATTTT
CASSYFRDFTDTQYF
>TRBV2|TRBJ2-1|.|.
TGTGCCAGCGAGGCCTGGGGTGATAATGAGCAGTTCTTC
CASEAWGDNEQFF
>TRBV11-2|TRBJ2-7|.|TRBD2
TGTGCCAGCAGTGTCAGCCTAGCGGGGGCCTACGAGCAGTACTTC
CASSVSLAGAYEQYF
>TRBV5-1|TRBJ1-2|.|TRBD1
TGCGCCAGCAGCCTGGGACAGACCTATGGCTACACCTTC
CASSLGQTYGYTF
>TRBV9|TRBJ2-3|.|.
TGTGCCAGCAGCGTATCCGGGGGGCGCACAGATACGCAGTATTTT
CASSVSGGRTDTQYF
>TRBV7-8|TRBJ2-3|.|TRBD1
TGTGCCAGCAGCGCCCGACAGGGAGATACGCAGTATTTT
CASSARQGDTQYF
>TRBV7-8|TRBJ1-1|.|.
TGTGCCAGCAGCCCCGATGGGGGGCTTATGAACACTGAAGCTTTCTTT
CASSPDGGLMNTEAFF
>TRBV25-1|TRBJ1-2|.|.
TGTGCCAGCAGTTCCCAGAGAACCGTCACCTTC
CASSSQRTVTF
>TRBV11-3|TRBJ2-5|.|.
TGTGCCAGCAGCTTGGGGCATCGGCAAGAGACCCAGTACTTC
CASSLGHRQETQYF
>TRBV6-1|TRBJ1-4|.|.
TGTGCCAGCAGTGGCGGGCCAGGCGCAACTAATGAAAAACTGTTTTTT
CASSGGPGATNEKLFF
>TRBV6-1|TRBJ1-3|.|.
TGTGCCAGCAGTGGCGGCGTTGGAAACACCATATATTTT
CASSGGVGNTIYF
>TRBV7-2|TRBJ2-1|.|.
TGTGCCAGCAGCCTCCGCCGGGACAATGAGCAGTTCTTC
CASSLRRDNEQFF
>TRBV6-1|TRBJ1-2|.|.
TGTGCCAGCAGTGAGTCAGGGACCTATGGCTACACCTTC
CASSESGTYGYTF
>TRBV6-5|TRBJ1-2|.|.
TGTGCCAGCGGTAGGAGGAACTATGGCTACACCTTC
CASGRRNYGYTF
>TRBV4-1|TRBJ1-2|.|TRBD1
TGCGCCAGCAGCCCAGGGGGCGAGATTTGGCATGGCTACACCTTC
CASSPGGEIWHGYTF
>TRBV7-9|TRBJ2-2|.|TRBD1
TGTGCCAGCAGCTCATACAGGGGCACCGGGGAGCTGTTTTTT
CASSSYRGTGELFF
>TRBV5-5|TRBJ2-7|.|.
TGTGCCAGCAGCTTGGAGGGACTCTACGAGCAGTACTTC
CASSLEGLYEQYF
>TRBV29-1|TRBJ1-2|.|.
TGCAGCGTTGGCCTAGGTGGGGGATTTAACTATGGCTACACCTTC
CSVGLGGGFNYGYTF
>TRBV11-3|TRBJ2-5|once|.
TGTGCCAGCAGCTCCGGGACTCAAGAGACCCAGTACTTC
CASSSGTQETQYF
>TRBV7-8|TRBJ1-1|.|.
TGTGCCAGCAGTCCCAGGGGTATCGGGTTCGTGAACACTGAAGCTTTCTTT
CASSPRGIGFVNTEAFF
>TRBV2|TRBJ1-5|.|.
TGTGCCAGCAAAAGACAGGGCAATCAGCCCCAGCATTTT
CASKRQGNQPQHF
>TRBV2|TRBJ1-1|.|.
TGTGCCAGCAGTTTGGTGAGTGAAGCTTTCTTT
CASSLVSEAFF
>TRBV18|TRBJ2-3|.|.
TGTGCCAGCTCACCAATATCGGGGAAGGTTCCAGATACGCAGTATTTT
CASSPISGKVPDTQYF
>TRBV30|TRBJ1-5|.|TRBD1
TGTGCCTGGAGTGCAGGGGGCGCGGGAAATCAGCCCCAGCATTTT
CAWSAGGAGNQPQHF
>TRBV9|TRBJ2-7|.|TRBD2
TGTGCCAGCAGCGTAGCCGGGACTAGCGGAGGGGAGCAGTACTTC
CASSVAGTSGGEQYF
>TRBV15|TRBJ1-5|.|.
TGTGCCACCAGCAGAACAAGGTCGTGGGGCAATCAGCCCCAGCATTTT
CATSRTRSWGNQPQHF
>TRBV18|TRBJ2-1|.|TRBD2
TGTGCCAGCTCACCTTTTAGCGGGGGGGCCCCTTACAATGAGCAGTTCTTC
CASSPFSGGAPYNEQFF
>TRBV4-1|TRBJ1-2|.|.
TGCGCCAGCAGCCCCCTCCTACTAACTAACCCAGGGGTAAGGCTTAATGGCTACACCTTC
CASSPLLLTNPGVRLNGYTF
>TRBV7-9|TRBJ2-5|.|.
TGTGCCAGCAGCTTATTAGCAGGGGTCGGGACCCAGTACTTC
CASSLLAGVGTQYF
>TRBV9|TRBJ1-2|.|TRBD1
TGTGCCAGCAGCGTGCCGGGACAGGGGGCTTATGGCTACACCTTC
CASSVPGQGAYGYTF